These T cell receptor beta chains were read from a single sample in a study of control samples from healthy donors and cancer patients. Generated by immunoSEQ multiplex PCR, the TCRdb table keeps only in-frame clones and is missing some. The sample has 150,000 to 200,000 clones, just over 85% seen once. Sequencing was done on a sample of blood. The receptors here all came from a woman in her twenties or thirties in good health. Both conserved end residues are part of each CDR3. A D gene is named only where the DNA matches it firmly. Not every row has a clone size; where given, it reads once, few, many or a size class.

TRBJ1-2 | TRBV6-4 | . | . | CASSGQPILANYGYTF | TGTGCCAGCAGCGGACAGCCAATATTAGCTAACTATGGCTACACCTTC
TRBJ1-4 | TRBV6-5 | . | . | CASIRAFNEKLFF | TGTGCCAGCATAAGGGCCTTTAATGAAAAACTGTTTTTT
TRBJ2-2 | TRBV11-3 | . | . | CASSRRGGSNTGELFF | TGTGCCAGCAGCCGTAGAGGAGGGTCGAACACCGGGGAGCTGTTTTTT
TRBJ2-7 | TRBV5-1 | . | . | CASTTDSSPPPYEQYF | TGCGCCAGCACTACCGACAGCTCACCGCCTCCCTACGAGCAGTACTTC
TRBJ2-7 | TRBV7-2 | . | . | CASSPGRSYEQYF | TGTGCCAGCAGCCCAGGACGGTCCTACGAGCAGTACTTC
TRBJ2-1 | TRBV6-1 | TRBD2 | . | CASSEMSRGVYNEQFF | TGTGCCAGCAGTGAAATGTCGCGGGGGGTATACAATGAGCAGTTCTTC
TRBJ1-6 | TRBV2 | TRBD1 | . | CASSGRDRGPPLHF | TGTGCCAGCAGCGGCCGGGACAGGGGGCCACCCCTCCACTTT
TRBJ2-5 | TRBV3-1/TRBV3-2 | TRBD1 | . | CASSQDSAGGVETQYF | TGTGCCAGCAGCCAAGACTCCGCAGGGGGTGTAGAGACCCAGTACTTC
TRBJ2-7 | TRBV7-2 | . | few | CASSHKLPPYEQYF | TGTGCCAGCAGCCACAAGCTCCCCCCCTACGAGCAGTACTTC
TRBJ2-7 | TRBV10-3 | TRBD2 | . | CAISDLEREWGSYEQYF | TGTGCCATCAGTGACCTCGAGCGGGAGTGGGGGTCCTACGAGCAGTACTTC
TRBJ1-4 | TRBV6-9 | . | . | CASRIGAFLWEKLFF | TGTGCCAGCCGGATCGGGGCATTCTTGTGGGAAAAACTGTTTTTT
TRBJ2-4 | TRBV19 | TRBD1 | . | CASKKTGEDIQYF | TGTGCCAGTAAAAAGACAGGGGAGGACATTCAGTACTTC
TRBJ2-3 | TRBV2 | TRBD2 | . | CASSEWSGGKDTQYF | TGTGCCAGCAGTGAATGGTCGGGGGGGAAAGATACGCAGTATTTT
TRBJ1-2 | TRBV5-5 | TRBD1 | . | CASSSEPAGGLYGYTF | TGTGCCAGCAGCTCCGAGCCGGCAGGGGGCCTCTATGGCTACACCTTC
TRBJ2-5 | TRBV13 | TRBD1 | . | CASSTAGTGPETQYF | TGTGCCAGCAGCACGGCCGGGACAGGGCCTGAGACCCAGTACTTC
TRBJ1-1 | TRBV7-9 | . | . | CASSLGLGRPEAFF | TGTGCCAGCAGCCTCGGACTCGGTAGACCTGAAGCTTTCTTT
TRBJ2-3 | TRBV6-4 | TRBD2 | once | CASRFWREVATDTQYF | TGTGCCAGCAGGTTTTGGCGGGAGGTAGCCACAGATACGCAGTATTTT
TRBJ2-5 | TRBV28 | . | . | CASSFTETQYF | TGTGCCAGCAGTTTTACGGAGACCCAGTACTTC
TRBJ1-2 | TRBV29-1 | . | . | CSVEDDRGYTF | TGCAGCGTTGAAGACGACAGAGGCTACACCTTC
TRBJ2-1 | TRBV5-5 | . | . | CASSLIQGNEQFF | TGTGCCAGCAGCTTAATACAGGGCAATGAGCAGTTCTTC
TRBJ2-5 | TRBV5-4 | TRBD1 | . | CASSPTQGWGETQYF | TGTGCCAGCAGCCCGACACAGGGGTGGGGAGAGACCCAGTACTTC
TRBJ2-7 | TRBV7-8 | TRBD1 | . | CASSPRTGALYEQYF | TGTGCCAGCAGCCCCCGGACAGGGGCCCTCTACGAGCAGTACTTC
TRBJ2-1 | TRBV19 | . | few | CASTRAGQDYNEQFF | TGTGCCAGTACCAGGGCGGGGCAGGACTACAATGAGCAGTTCTTC
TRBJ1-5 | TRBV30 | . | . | CAWSARPGGTNQPQHF | TGTGCCTGGAGCGCCCGGCCTGGAGGGACCAATCAGCCCCAGCATTTT
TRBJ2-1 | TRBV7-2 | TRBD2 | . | CASSLGTSGAYNEQFF | TGTGCCAGCAGCTTAGGTACTAGCGGGGCCTACAATGAGCAGTTCTTC
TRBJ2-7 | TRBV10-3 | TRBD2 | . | CASRTSGSSYEQYF | TGTGCCTCGCGGACTAGCGGGAGTTCCTACGAGCAGTACTTC
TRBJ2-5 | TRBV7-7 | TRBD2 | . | CASSLGTGGKETQYF | TGTGCTAGCAGCTTAGGAACGGGAGGAAAAGAGACCCAGTACTTC
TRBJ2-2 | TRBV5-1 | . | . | CATSLATAGELFF | TGCGCCACTAGTCTGGCTACGGCCGGGGAGCTGTTTTTT
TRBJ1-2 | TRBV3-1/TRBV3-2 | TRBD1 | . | CASSQGTGGFGYTF | TGTGCCAGCAGCCAAGGGACAGGCGGCTTTGGCTACACCTTC
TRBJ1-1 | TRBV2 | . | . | CASSETGLNTEAFF | TGTGCCAGCAGTGAGACAGGCCTGAACACTGAAGCTTTCTTT
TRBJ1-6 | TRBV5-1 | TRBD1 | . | CASSPGTENSPLHF | TGCGCCAGCAGCCCGGGGACAGAAAATTCACCCCTCCACTTT
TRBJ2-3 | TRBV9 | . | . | CASSVVGAGEDTQYF | TGTGCCAGCAGCGTAGTTGGGGCAGGAGAAGATACGCAGTATTTT
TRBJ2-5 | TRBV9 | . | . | CASSGIFQETQYF | TGTGCCAGCAGCGGAATTTTTCAAGAGACCCAGTACTTC
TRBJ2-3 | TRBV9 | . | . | CASSLPQQGFPRDTQYF | TGTGCCAGCAGCCTCCCCCAACAGGGTTTTCCTCGGGATACGCAGTATTTT
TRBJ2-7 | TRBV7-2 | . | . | CASSFSSYEQYF | TGTGCCAGCAGCTTTTCCTCCTACGAGCAGTACTTC
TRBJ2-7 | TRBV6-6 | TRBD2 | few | CASSPVRAGIYEQYF | TGTGCCAGCAGCCCCGTTAGAGCGGGGATCTACGAGCAGTACTTC
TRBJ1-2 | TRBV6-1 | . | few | CASSEAVSGYTF | TGTGCCAGCAGTGAAGCCGTTAGTGGCTACACCTTC
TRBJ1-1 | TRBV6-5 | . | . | CASLRGGGAFF | TGTGCCAGCCTCCGGGGCGGTGGGGCTTTCTTT